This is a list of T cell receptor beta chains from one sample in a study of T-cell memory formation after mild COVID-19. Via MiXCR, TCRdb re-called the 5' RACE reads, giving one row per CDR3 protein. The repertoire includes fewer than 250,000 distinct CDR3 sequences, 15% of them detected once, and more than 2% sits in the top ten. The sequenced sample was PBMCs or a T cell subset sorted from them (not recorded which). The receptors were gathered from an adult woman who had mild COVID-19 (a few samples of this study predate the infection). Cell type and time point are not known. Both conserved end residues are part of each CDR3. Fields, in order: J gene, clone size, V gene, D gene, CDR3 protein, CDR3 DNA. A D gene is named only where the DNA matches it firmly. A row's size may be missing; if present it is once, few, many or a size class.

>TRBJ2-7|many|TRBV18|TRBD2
CASSPTTTSRYYEQYF
TGTGCCAGCTCACCCACGACGACTAGCAGATACTACGAGCAGTACTTC
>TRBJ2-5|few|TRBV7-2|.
CASTAYVNSGVETQYF
TGTGCCAGCACCGCCTATGTGAATAGCGGAGTAGAGACCCAGTACTTC
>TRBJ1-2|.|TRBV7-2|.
CASSAYYGYTF
TGTGCCAGCAGCGCTTACTATGGCTACACCTTC
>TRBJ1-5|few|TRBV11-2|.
CASSLDPGPNQPQHF
TGTGCCAGCAGCTTGGACCCCGGCCCCAATCAGCCCCAGCATTTT
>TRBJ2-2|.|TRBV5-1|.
CASSLERITGELFF
TGCGCCAGCAGCTTGGAACGGATCACCGGGGAGCTGTTTTTT
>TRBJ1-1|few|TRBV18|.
CASSQGRTMNTEAFF
TGTGCCAGCTCACAGGGACGTACTATGAACACTGAAGCTTTCTTT
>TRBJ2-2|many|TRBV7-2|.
CASRKGDTGELFF
TGTGCCAGCAGAAAGGGAGACACCGGGGAGCTGTTTTTT
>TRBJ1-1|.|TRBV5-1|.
CASSSRAQNTEAFF
TGCGCCAGCAGCTCTAGGGCCCAGAACACTGAAGCTTTCTTT
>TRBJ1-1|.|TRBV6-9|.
CASGQPTGNYMNTEAFF
TGTGCCAGCGGACAGCCGACAGGCAACTATATGAACACTGAAGCTTTCTTT
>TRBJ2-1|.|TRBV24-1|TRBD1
CATSAGTGGPPFSSYNEQFF
TGTGCCACCAGTGCCGGGACAGGGGGCCCCCCTTTTAGCTCCTACAATGAGCAGTTCTTC
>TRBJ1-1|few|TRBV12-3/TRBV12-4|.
CASSLQGGKAFF
TGTGCCAGCAGTTTACAGGGTGGTAAAGCTTTCTTT
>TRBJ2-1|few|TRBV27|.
CASSLRVPYNEQFF
TGTGCCAGCAGTTTGCGGGTCCCTTACAATGAGCAGTTCTTC
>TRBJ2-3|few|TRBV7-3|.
CASSLNGGPDTQYF
TGTGCCAGCAGCTTAAACGGCGGGCCAGATACGCAGTATTTT
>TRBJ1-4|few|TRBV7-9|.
CASSFVGEKLFF
TGTGCCAGCAGCTTTGTAGGGGAAAAACTGTTTTTT
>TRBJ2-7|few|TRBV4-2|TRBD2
CASSQTSGGSYEQYF
TGTGCCAGCAGCCAGACTAGCGGGGGCTCCTACGAGCAGTACTTC
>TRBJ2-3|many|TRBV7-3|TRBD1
CASSQQGADTQYF
TGTGCCAGCAGCCAACAGGGGGCGGATACGCAGTATTTT
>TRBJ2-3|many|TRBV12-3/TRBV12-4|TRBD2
CATLAGLYETDTQYF
TGTGCCACCCTAGCGGGTCTCTACGAGACAGATACGCAGTATTTT
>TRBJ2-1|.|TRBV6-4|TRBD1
CASSPGTGDWDEQFF
TGTGCCAGCAGTCCGGGGACAGGGGATTGGGATGAGCAGTTCTTC
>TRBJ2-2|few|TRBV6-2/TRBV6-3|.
CASRVSPQRKNTGELFF
TGTGCCAGCAGAGTTAGTCCCCAGCGGAAAAACACCGGGGAGCTGTTTTTT
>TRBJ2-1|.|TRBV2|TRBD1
CASRGDSSYNEQFF
TGTGCCAGCAGAGGGGACAGCTCCTACAATGAGCAGTTCTTC
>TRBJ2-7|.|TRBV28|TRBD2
CASTTQTSGRNTSNEQYF
TGTGCCAGCACAACACAGACTAGCGGGAGAAACACCTCTAACGAGCAGTACTTC
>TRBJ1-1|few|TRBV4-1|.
CSSSSLGASIANTEAFF
TGCTCCAGCAGCTCTCTTGGAGCGAGTATCGCCAACACTGAAGCTTTCTTT
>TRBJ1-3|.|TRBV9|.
CASSVGDTSRWGSGNTIYF
TGTGCCAGCAGCGTAGGGGACACCTCCCGATGGGGCTCTGGAAACACCATATATTTT
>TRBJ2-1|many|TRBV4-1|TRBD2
CASSQALAGGPDEQFF
TGCGCCAGCAGCCAAGCTCTAGCGGGGGGGCCTGATGAGCAGTTCTTC
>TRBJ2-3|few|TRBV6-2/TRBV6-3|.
CANPPRARPGTDTQYF
TGTGCCAACCCTCCCAGGGCTAGGCCGGGCACAGATACGCAGTATTTT
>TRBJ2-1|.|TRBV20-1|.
CSAPVPLGRNEQFF
TGCAGTGCCCCCGTTCCGTTGGGGCGAAATGAGCAGTTCTTC
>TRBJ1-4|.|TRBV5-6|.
CASSFFGQGNEKLFF
TGTGCCAGCAGCTTTTTTGGGCAGGGGAATGAAAAACTGTTTTTT
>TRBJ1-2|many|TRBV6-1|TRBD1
CASSDGTGLYGYTF
TGTGCCAGCAGTGATGGGACAGGCCTATATGGCTACACCTTC
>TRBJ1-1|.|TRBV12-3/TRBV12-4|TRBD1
CASSAEQGSGTEAFF
TGTGCCAGCAGTGCCGAACAGGGGTCGGGCACTGAAGCTTTCTTT
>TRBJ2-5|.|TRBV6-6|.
CASRYTAGGFGETQYF
TGTGCCAGCAGATACACGGCAGGGGGGTTCGGAGAGACCCAGTACTTC
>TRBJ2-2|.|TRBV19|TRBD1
CASSRQGQGSTGELFF
TGTGCCAGTAGCCGGCAAGGACAGGGTTCCACCGGGGAGCTGTTTTTT